This entry describes one T cell receptor (beta chain). Its target is unknown. The CDR3 length is 14 residues. Germline V gives CDR1 SGHKS, CDR2 YYEKEE (reference sequence). The junction had 3 bases not matched to a gene; V was cut back by 1 base and J by 3 bases. This sample was included in a study of Ad26.COV2.S vaccination and SARS-CoV-2 variants. Background on the study: In the study, Ad26.COV2.S was injected intramuscularly once, or twice 56 days apart.

Study-wide points: Considerable breadth of spike-specific CD8+ and CD4+ T cell responses has reportedly been documented following vaccination.

Only in-frame clones appear in the TCRdb table, and some are missing; sequencing was by immunoSEQ multiplex PCR. In the table there are roughly 350,000 clones, around 88% of which are singletons. Documented treatment: 15 to 20 received Ad26.COV2.S at low or high dose, single or two shots; about 5 received placebo; per-sample allocation not given. Specimens were obtained on day 63 following the first vaccine or placebo injection. The sample here was peripheral blood, taken in a trial of Ad26.COV2.S vaccine versus placebo. V is TRBV5-5 and J is TRBJ1-1; 7 nucleotides match TRBD1. This sequence originates from a person aged 18-65 years who received the Ad26.COV2.S COVID-19 vaccine or a placebo. In nucleotides, the CDR3 is TGTGCCAGCAGCTTGTGGCAGGGGGACACTGAAGCTTTCTTT. It codes for CASSLWQGDTEAFF.